This TCR beta chain was documented in a study of blood T cell repertoires in COVID-19. The CDR3 length is 16 residues. J lost 8 bases, V lost 2 bases, and 9 bases had no gene match. Germline CDR1 reads SGHVS; CDR2 reads FQNEAQ. Here immunoSEQ multiplex PCR was the method, and the copy in TCRdb shows in-frame clones only, minus some. The sample shows roughly 50,000 clones, 81% of them seen only once. This TCR was sampled from a woman aged 60-75 years with acute or convalescent COVID-19. The chain has TRBV7-8 and TRBJ1-2, with 12 bases lining up with TRBD1. The sequenced material came from peripheral blood. The CDR3 loop is CASSLKRGQGAGGYTF. The CDR3 DNA is TGTGCCAGCAGCTTAAAAAGGGGACAGGGGGCAGGAGGCTACACCTTC.